The entry that follows covers one T cell receptor beta chain sequence. This entry belongs to a study of T cells in Graves' hyperthyroidism and ophthalmopathy. Amplification targeted TCR beta CDR3 regions from RNA transcripts. With the HTBI primer set, the TCR CDR3 went through a first round of RT-PCR. TCRdb analysed the multiplex PCR reads with MiXCR anew, one entry per CDR3 protein. Among more than 300,000 distinct CDR3 sequences listed, roughly 13% were seen once. This sequence originates from a woman younger than 45 with Graves' hyperthyroidism. The material sequenced was blood.

CDR3 nucleotides: TGTGCCAGCAGCACGAAGTCGCGGGAGGTAGCGGATACGCAGTATTTT. Encoded protein: CASSTKSREVADTQYF. The rearrangement uses TRBV5-5 and TRBJ2-3; 8 bases align to TRBD2. CDR3 length: 16 amino acids. The junction had 13 bases not matched to a gene; V was cut back by 4 bases and J by 6 bases. Germline CDR1 is SGHKS and CDR2 is YYEKEE (reference sequence).